This TCR beta chain was observed in a study of cytomegalovirus exposure and HLA in healthy donors. The wider study: Assignment to the Caucasian-associated ancestry cluster applied to around 76% of the 300 to 500 genotyped donors. General study results and limits: As confirmed in vitro, a few CMV-associated chains were specific for CMV antigens. Later analysis showed TCR association rates varying by HLA locus, highest for DRB1 and lowest for HLA-C.

PCR used 60 Vbeta primers and 13 Jbeta primers. TCRdb's table, derived via immunoSEQ multiplex PCR, lists solely in-frame clones and lacks some. The sample lists fewer than 180,000 clones; approximately 85% were seen once. As concerns this clone: Antigen specificity is unknown.

This CDR3 has 13 residues. Germline CDR1 reads MGHRA; CDR2 reads YSYEKL. V was shortened by 0 bases and J by 5 bases, with 7 bases between the two germline ends. The V gene is TRBV4-1, the J gene TRBJ1-2; D unresolved. The sequencing input was PBMCs. This receptor was identified in a man between 45 and 60 years old in good health and CMV-seropositive. In DNA form, the CDR3 reads TGCGCCAGCAGCCAAGATCTCCCTTATGGCTACACCTTC. This translates into CASSQDLPYGYTF.